The 22 T cell receptor beta chains below come from one sample, sequenced in a study of blood T cell repertoires in COVID-19. The method was immunoSEQ multiplex PCR; TCRdb's version includes in-frame clones alone and lacks a portion of them. The sample yields tens of thousands of clones, around 80% seen once. The specimen was peripheral blood. The source is an elderly woman with acute or convalescent COVID-19.

Regarding this clone: Other DNA variants within this sample encode the same CDR3. This chain uses TRBV9 with TRBJ2-2; 11 bases are a match to TRBD1. Germline trimming cut 0 bases from V and 1 base from J; bases unmatched to any gene: 2. CDR1 and CDR2 from the germline V gene are SGDLS and YYNGEE. The CDR3 covers 17 residues. CDR3 loop: CASSVGTGGRNTGELFF. CDR3 nucleotide sequence: TGTGCCAGCAGCGTAGGGACAGGGGGCCGGAACACCGGGGAGCTGTTTTTT.

The V gene is TRBV5-1, the J gene TRBJ1-6; 11 bases are shared with TRBD1. Per the germline V gene, CDR1 is SGHRS and CDR2 is YFSETQ. V lost 3 bases, J lost 8 bases, and 1 base stayed unmatched. This CDR3 spans 14 amino acids. For the CDR3, the DNA is TGCGCCAGCAGCTGGGGACAGGGGGATTCACCCCTCCACTTT. It codes for CASSWGQGDSPLHF.

The chain has TRBV4-1 and TRBJ2-5, with 8 bases matching TRBD2. J lost 5 bases, V lost 0 bases, and 11 bases had no gene match. CDR1 MGHRA and CDR2 YSYEKL come from the germline V gene. The CDR3 has 17 residues. The CDR3 reads CASSQEARTSLGETQYF. CDR3 sequence (DNA): TGCGCCAGCAGCCAAGAGGCACGGACTAGCTTGGGGGAGACCCAGTACTTC.

This chain joins TRBV5-5 and TRBJ2-5; D may be TRBD1 (7 bases). The germline CDR1 and CDR2 sequences are SGHKS and YYEKEE (reference sequence). The CDR3 spans 18 residues. Trimming left V 1 base short and J 1 base short, with 20 bases between. The CDR3 DNA sequence: TGTGCCAGCAGCTTGTCAGGGGGGTTAAGGCGCGCCCAAGAGACCCAGTACTTC. Translating gives CASSLSGGLRRAQETQYF.

This clone was detected only once. The chain has TRBV11-2 and TRBJ2-7, with 11 bases that match TRBD2. Germline V gene lookup returns CDR1 SGHAT and CDR2 FQNNGV. This CDR3 region has 15 residues. V shed 4 bases and J 4 bases; nucleotides not matched to a gene: 6. The CDR3 protein is CASSSIAGGPYEQYF. The CDR3, as DNA: TGTGCCAGCAGCTCCATAGCGGGAGGGCCGTACGAGCAGTACTTC.

The CDR3 sequence is CASRLGASNQPQHF. Here the CDR3 DNA reads TGTGCCAGTAGACTCGGAGCTTCGAATCAGCCCCAGCATTTT. This chain links TRBV19 with TRBJ1-5; D is unclear. The CDR3 totals 14 residues. Trimming took 6 bases from V and 4 from J, leaving 13 bases between them. The germline V gene has CDR1 LNHDA and CDR2 SQIVND (reference sequence).

J is TRBJ2-7 and V is TRBV15, with 7 positions matching TRBD1. The CDR3 is 15 amino acids. Losses at the gene ends were 0 bases for V and 6 bases for J; bases not matched to a gene: 8. Germline CDR1 is LNHNV and CDR2 is YYDKDF (reference sequence). The CDR3 DNA is TGTGCCACCAGCAGAGAACCGGTCAGGGGGACCGAGCAGTACTTC. It specifies CATSREPVRGTEQYF. The full variable domain, with the rest looked up from reference TRBV15 and TRBJ2-7, is DAMVIQNPRYQVTQFGKPVTLSCSQTLNHNVMYWYQQKSSQAPKLLFHYYDKDFNNEADTPDNFQSRRPNTSFCFLDIRSPGLGDTAMYLCATSREPVRGTEQYFGPGTRLTVT.

The chain links TRBV6-1 to TRBJ1-4, with 8 bases identical to TRBD1. Germline values: CDR1 MNHNS, CDR2 SASEGT. The CDR3 runs 17 residues. Trimming took 2 bases from V and 0 from J; bases not matched to a gene: 5. CDR3 amino acids: CASSETGGGATNEKLFF. The CDR3 DNA sequence: TGTGCCAGCAGTGAAACAGGGGGAGGTGCAACTAATGAAAAACTGTTTTTT.

The CDR3 DNA follows: TGTGCCAGCAGCTGGGGCTCCTGGACTAGCGGGTTAAGCACAGATACGCAGTATTTT. This sequence encodes CASSWGSWTSGLSTDTQYF. This chain uses TRBV7-2 with TRBJ2-3, with TRBD2 identical over 11 bases. This CDR3 has 19 amino acids. The V and J ends lost 4 bases and 0 bases, in that order; junction bases with no gene match: 12. Germline CDR1 reads SGHTA; CDR2 reads FQGNSA.

The chain combines TRBV21-1 with TRBJ2-2; the D call TRBD1 from the table was never checked on the DNA. TRBV21-1 is deemed a pseudogene. The CDR3 is 15 residues long. The CDR3 sequence is CASSPGQPNTGELFF. CDR3 DNA: TGTGCCAGCAGCCCGGGACAGCCCAACACCGGGGAGCTGTTTTTT.

This clone turned up a few times. V usage is TRBV27 and J usage is TRBJ2-1, with 12 bases identical to TRBD2. V lost 5 bases and J lost 8; bases outside the gene matches: 7. This CDR3 region has 15 residues. Germline values: CDR1 MNHEY, CDR2 SMNVEV (reference sequence). Written as DNA, the CDR3 is TGTGCCAGCAGTCGGGGGACTAGCGGGTTAGATGAGCAGTTCTTC. This gives the protein CASSRGTSGLDEQFF.

There are a few counts of this clone. The chain couples TRBV7-2 to TRBJ2-1, with 7 bases that match TRBD1. With 7 bases clipped from V and 9 bases from J, the junction kept 9 bases outside the gene matches. This CDR3 has 13 residues. Germline values: CDR1 SGHTA, CDR2 FQGNSA. The CDR3 DNA sequence: TGTGCCAGCAACACACGACAGGGACGTGAGCAGTTCTTC. Translation: CASNTRQGREQFF.

The chain recombines TRBV29-1 with TRBJ2-3; no definite D call. Per the germline V gene, CDR1 is SQVTM and CDR2 is ANQGSEA. The CDR3 has 11 residues. The ends were cut back, 6 bases at V and 4 bases at J, with 8 bases in the middle. The CDR3 DNA is TGCAGCGTGGAGTTGGCAGATACGCAGTATTTT. The encoded protein is CSVELADTQYF.

The chain recombines TRBV9 with TRBJ2-7; TRBD2 agrees at 7 bases. This CDR3 contains 14 residues. V trimming: 4 bases; J trimming: 7 bases; junction bases outside the gene matches: 11. CDR1 and CDR2 (germline): SGDLS, YYNGEE. CDR3 nucleotides: TGTGCCAGCAGCCTTCTAGCGGCGGAGGGTGAGCAGTACTTC. It translates to CASSLLAAEGEQYF.

This chain links TRBV19 with TRBJ2-5, with TRBD1 as a possible D gene (7 bases). This CDR3 is 14 amino acids long. V lost 7 bases and J 5 bases, leaving 17 bases between the germline ends. Germline V gene lookup returns CDR1 LNHDA and CDR2 SQIVND (reference sequence). The CDR3 loop reads CASTQGGGTETQYF. The CDR3 DNA reads as TGTGCCAGTACTCAAGGGGGCGGGACGGAGACCCAGTACTTC.

This clone came up once. The V gene is TRBV5-1, the J gene TRBJ1-4; 7 bases align to TRBD1. Germline V gene lookup returns CDR1 SGHRS and CDR2 YFSETQ. This CDR3 contains 15 residues. The V segment lost 0 bases and the J segment 8 bases; nucleotides outside the gene matches: 7. CDR3 DNA sequence: TGCGCCAGCAGCTTGGGCGACAGGGAAGGCGAAAAACTGTTTTTT. Translated: CASSLGDREGEKLFF.

The chain joins TRBV3-1 (or the pseudogene TRBV3-2) to TRBJ2-3; TRBD2 matches at 11 bases. V lost 8 bases and J lost 2; bases outside the gene matches: 3. Germline-derived CDR1 and CDR2 are LGHDT and YNNKEL (reference sequence). This CDR3 comprises 14 residues. CDR3 loop: CASGGLAATDTQYF. The CDR3 nucleotides read TGTGCCAGCGGGGGACTAGCGGCCACAGATACGCAGTATTTT.

This chain joins TRBV7-3 and TRBJ2-1; 12 bases fit TRBD2. After removal of 5 bases from V and 9 bases from J, the junction contained 14 bases not matched to a gene. This CDR3 is built from 17 residues. The V gene's germline CDR1 is SGHTA and CDR2 FQGTGA. The CDR3 DNA sequence: TGTGCCAGCAGCCCCCATTCAACCCTAGCGGGAGGGGGTGAGCAGTTCTTC. It specifies CASSPHSTLAGGGEQFF.

The chain employs TRBV10-3 and TRBJ2-2, with 11 bases aligning to TRBD2. CDR3 size: 20 residues. Germline trimming cut 0 bases from V and 3 bases from J; bases unmatched to any gene: 12. Germline V CDR1 and CDR2: ENHRY, SYGVKD. Here the CDR3 DNA reads TGTGCCATCAGTGAGTCGACTCTACTAGCGGGAGTGGGTGACACCGGGGAGCTGTTTTTT. This sequence encodes CAISESTLLAGVGDTGELFF.

This clone was picked up many times. V usage is TRBV7-2 and J usage is TRBJ2-7, with D possibly being TRBD1 (6 bases). The CDR3 extends over 14 amino acids. CDR1 is SGHTA and CDR2 is FQGNSA in the germline V gene. V lost 5 bases and J 2 bases, leaving 13 bases between the germline ends. The CDR3 sequence is CASSPGTFPYEQYF. The CDR3 coding sequence is TGTGCCAGCAGCCCCGGGACATTCCCCTACGAGCAGTACTTC.

This sequence joins TRBV5-1 and TRBJ2-3; 9 bases fit TRBD2. Germline CDR1 and CDR2: SGHRS and YFSETQ. The length of the CDR3 is 15 residues. V shed 0 bases and J 4 bases; nucleotides not matched to a gene: 3. For the CDR3, the DNA is TGCGCCAGCAGCTTGGCCTTAGCGGGGGCAGATACGCAGTATTTT. Translating it yields CASSLALAGADTQYF.

This chain joins TRBV4-1 and TRBJ2-7; 8 positions match TRBD1. The CDR3 runs to 15 residues. V dropped 4 bases and J dropped 3; count of bases not matched to a gene: 8. From germline, CDR1 is MGHRA and CDR2 YSYEKL. The CDR3 DNA sequence: TGCGCCAGCAGCCGGGGAAGGACAGGGTACTACGAGCAGTACTTC. This sequence encodes CASSRGRTGYYEQYF.